The 2 T cell receptor beta chains in this list originate from one sample, sequenced in a study of T cell responses to AZD1222 COVID-19 vaccine. TCRdb's copy holds only in-frame clones and misses some; the assay was immunoSEQ multiplex PCR. The profile shows 150,000 to 200,000 clones, roughly nine tenths of them singletons. The specimen comprised peripheral blood, sampled on day 0 of AZD1222 vaccination. The receptors stem from an adult in good health.

The genes are TRBV18 and TRBJ1-5, with D possibly being TRBD1 (5 bases). Per the germline V gene, CDR1 is KGHSH and CDR2 is LQKENI. The CDR3 is 14 amino acids. The V and J ends lost 2 bases and 4 bases respectively, with 9 bases between them. The CDR3 sequence: CASSPWQGNQPQHF. The CDR3 DNA is TGTGCCAGCTCACCATGGCAGGGTAATCAGCCCCAGCATTTT.

This chain connects TRBV28 to TRBJ2-7; D might be TRBD2 (6 bases). Trimming stripped 3 bases from V and 11 bases from J, with 23 bases between. Germline values: CDR1 MDHEN, CDR2 SYDVKM. The CDR3 runs 15 residues. In DNA, the CDR3 is TGTGCCAGCAGTTTGGAGGTTACCGGGACTGACTCTAAGTACTTC. Translated, it gives CASSLEVTGTDSKYF.